The entry below describes one T cell receptor beta chain. The antigen is not known. A second PCR, run for roughly 7 to 11 cycles, used a sample-barcoded 5' primer plus a J-beta primer mix. In TCRdb, the 5' RACE reads were re-called with MiXCR into one record per CDR3 protein. The sample lists roughly 1.5 million distinct CDR3 sequences, roughly 43% occurring once. The sample originates from a study of blood T cells in healthy people across ages. Trimming pared 4 bases from V and 6 bases from J, leaving 12 bases between. The CDR3 consists of 13 residues. Findings and caveats of the study: CMV status of donors was not determined, possibly confounding expanded clonotype changes.

Total RNA extracted from each sample amounted to at least 6 micrograms. Sequenced: blood. The rearrangement links TRBV12-3 or TRBV12-4 to TRBJ1-2; D is unclear. The clonotype was recovered from a woman aged 18 to 35 in good health. The CDR3 coding sequence is TGTGCCAGCAGTTATGGCAGCCTCGATGGCTACACCTTC. This gives the protein CASSYGSLDGYTF.